This T cell receptor beta chain derives from a study of beta chain features in type 1 diabetes. cDNA synthesis used the whole RNA isolate, giving expressed TCRB sequences. Only in-frame clones appear in the TCRdb table, and some are missing; sequencing was by immunoSEQ multiplex PCR. Among under 950,000 clones listed, 15% to 20% were seen once. Study-level findings and limits: Across all four CD4+ subsets, people with type 1 diabetes showed modestly shorter TCRB CDR3s. For type 1 diabetes patients, VDJ junctions showed fewer insertions and more deletions. Shorter templates may be favored by PCR, equally so in patients and controls.

CDR1 and CDR2 from the germline V gene are KGHSH and LQKENI. Trimming left V 6 bases short and J 4 bases short, with 12 bases between. The CDR3 covers 13 residues. Turning to this clone: Its antigen is as yet unknown.

It was one heparinised blood draw, averaging approximately 100 mL, that each donor gave. The specimen was naive CD4+ T cells from blood. The rearrangement links TRBV18 to TRBJ1-1, with a possible D match to TRBD1 (5 bases). The receptor comes from a woman aged 18-30 years in good health. Written as DNA, the CDR3 is TGTGCCAGCTCCGCGGGGCTGAGCACTGAAGCTTTCTTT. The encoded protein is CASSAGLSTEAFF.